A few counts support the clone carrying this TCR beta chain. The antigen remains unidentified. These data come from a study of tumor-infiltrating lymphocytes in localized non-small cell lung cancer. Study-wide results and limits: Available tissue quantity limited TCR sequencing to a patient subset. Technical variation could not be separated from intratumor heterogeneity here.

Produced via immunoSEQ multiplex PCR; TCRdb's table is partial and in-frame only. The table has about 16,000 clones, around three quarters seen once. This receptor was identified in a human donor with non-small cell lung cancer. Specimen: lung tumor tissue.

Here the CDR3 DNA reads TGTGCCAGCAGTTTCTACCGGACAGGGGAAGCTTTCTTT. Its translation: CASSFYRTGEAFF. The chain employs TRBV28 and TRBJ1-1; 8 positions match TRBD1. V lost 3 bases and J lost 8; bases outside the gene matches: 5. The V gene's germline CDR1 is MDHEN and CDR2 SYDVKM. The CDR3 covers 13 residues.